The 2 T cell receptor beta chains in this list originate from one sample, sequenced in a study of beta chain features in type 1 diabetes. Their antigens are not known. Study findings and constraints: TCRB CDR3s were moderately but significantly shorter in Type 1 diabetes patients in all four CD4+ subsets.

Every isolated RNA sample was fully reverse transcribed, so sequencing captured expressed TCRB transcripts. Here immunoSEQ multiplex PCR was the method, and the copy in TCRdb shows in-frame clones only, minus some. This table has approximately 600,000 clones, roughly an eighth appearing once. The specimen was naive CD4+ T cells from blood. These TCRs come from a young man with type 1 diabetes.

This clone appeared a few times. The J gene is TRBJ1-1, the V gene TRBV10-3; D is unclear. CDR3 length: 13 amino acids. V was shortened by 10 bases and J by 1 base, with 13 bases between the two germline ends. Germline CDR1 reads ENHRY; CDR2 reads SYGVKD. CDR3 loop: CATAGSTNTEAFF. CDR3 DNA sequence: TGTGCCACCGCGGGGTCCACGAACACTGAAGCTTTCTTT.

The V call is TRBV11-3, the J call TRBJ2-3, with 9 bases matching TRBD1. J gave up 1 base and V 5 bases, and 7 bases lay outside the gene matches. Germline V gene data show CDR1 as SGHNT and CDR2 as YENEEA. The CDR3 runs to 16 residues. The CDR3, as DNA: TGTGCCAGCAGCCCCGGGGACAGGGTACGCACAGATACGCAGTATTTT. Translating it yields CASSPGDRVRTDTQYF.